This paragraph reports one TCR beta chain. Germline V CDR1 and CDR2: MDHEN, SYDVKM. V gave up 3 bases and J gave up 6 bases; unmatched junction bases: 10. The CDR3 is 16 residues long. This entry comes from a study of T cell responses to AZD1222 COVID-19 vaccine. Study information: Second-dose groups at about 4 or about 12 weeks were pooled.

TCRdb's copy holds only in-frame clones and misses some; the assay was immunoSEQ multiplex PCR. In the table there are 95,000 to 150,000 clones, roughly nine tenths of which are singletons. The rearrangement links TRBV28 to TRBJ1-5, with TRBD1 matching 8 bases. The sequence was collected from an adult in good health. The source was peripheral blood, collected on day 0 of AZD1222 vaccination. CDR3 nucleotide sequence: TGTGCCAGCAGTTTCTTGAGCCAGGGGGCAGGTCAGCCCCAGCATTTT. As protein: CASSFLSQGAGQPQHF. The entire variable domain, with the rest obtained from reference TRBV28 and TRBJ1-5, is as follows: DVKVTQSSRYLVKRTGEKVFLECVQDMDHENMFWYRQDPGLGLRLIYFSYDVKMKEKGDIPEGYSVSREKKERFSLILESASTNQTSMYLCASSFLSQGAGQPQHFGDGTRLSIL.